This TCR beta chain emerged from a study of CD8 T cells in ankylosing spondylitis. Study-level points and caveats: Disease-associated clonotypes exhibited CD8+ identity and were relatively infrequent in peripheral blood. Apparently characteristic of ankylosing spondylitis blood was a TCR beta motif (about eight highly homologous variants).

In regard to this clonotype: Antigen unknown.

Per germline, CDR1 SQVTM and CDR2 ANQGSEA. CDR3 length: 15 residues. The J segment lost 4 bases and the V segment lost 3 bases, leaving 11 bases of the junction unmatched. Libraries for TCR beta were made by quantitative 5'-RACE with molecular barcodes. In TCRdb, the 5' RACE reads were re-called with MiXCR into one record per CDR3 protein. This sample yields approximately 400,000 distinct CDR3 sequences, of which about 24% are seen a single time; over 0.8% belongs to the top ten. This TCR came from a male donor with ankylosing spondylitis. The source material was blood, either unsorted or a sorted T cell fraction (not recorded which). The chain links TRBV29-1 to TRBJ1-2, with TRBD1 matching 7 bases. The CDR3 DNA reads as TGCAGCGTTGATGAAGGAGAAGACAGGGTCTATGGCTACACCTTC. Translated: CSVDEGEDRVYGYTF.